Following are 11 T cell receptor beta chains from one sample sequenced in a study of blood T cell repertoires in COVID-19. The table came from immunoSEQ multiplex PCR; TCRdb's copy has only in-frame clones and leaves some out. The repertoire has approximately 240,000 clones, about 90% of them found once; the top ten carry more than 10%. What was sequenced was peripheral blood. Receptors were obtained from a woman aged 18-30 years who had recovered from COVID-19.

J is TRBJ2-5 and V is TRBV25-1, with D perhaps matching TRBD1 (6 bases). Trimming took 8 bases from V and 1 from J, leaving 20 bases between them. Germline lookup yields CDR1 MGHDK and CDR2 SYGVNS. The CDR3 totals 16 residues. This CDR3 reads CASRGQYTYFQETQYF. CDR3 nucleotide sequence: TGTGCCAGCCGAGGACAGTATACCTATTTCCAAGAGACCCAGTACTTC.

V usage is TRBV7-2 and J usage is TRBJ2-7; TRBD2 agrees at 11 bases. V shed 3 bases, J shed 4 bases, and the junction held 5 bases outside the gene matches. The CDR3 runs 15 residues. Germline V gives CDR1 SGHTA, CDR2 FQGNSA. The CDR3 DNA is TGTGCCAGCAGCTTGACTAGCGGGACTCTATACGAGCAGTACTTC. Amino acid sequence: CASSLTSGTLYEQYF.

This clone was counted once. The V call is TRBV4-1, the J call TRBJ2-3; tentative D call: TRBD2 (6 bases). V gave up 1 base and J gave up 1 base, with 9 bases separating them. The CDR3 has 15 amino acids. CDR1 is MGHRA, CDR2 YSYEKL, per germline. The CDR3 protein is CASSQVTRGTDTQYF. CDR3 sequence (DNA): TGCGCCAGCAGCCAAGTGACTAGGGGCACAGATACGCAGTATTTT.

This clone was found once. This chain links TRBV4-3 with TRBJ1-1, with D unresolved. There are 17 residues in the CDR3. Germline lookup yields CDR1 LGHNA and CDR2 YSLEER. With 3 bases removed from V and 1 base from J, the gap between germline ends came to 18 bases. The CDR3 loop is CASSHLRLRIPNTEAFF. DNA for the CDR3: TGCGCCAGCAGCCATTTAAGACTGAGGATCCCGAACACTGAAGCTTTCTTT.

This rearrangement joins TRBV7-2 to TRBJ2-7; 10 bases map to TRBD2. This CDR3 has 18 residues. Germline V gives CDR1 SGHTA, CDR2 FQGNSA. The J segment lost 0 bases and the V segment lost 5 bases, leaving 13 bases of the junction unmatched. This CDR3 is CASSPRLDTSGISYEQYF. In DNA form, the CDR3 reads TGTGCCAGCAGCCCACGACTCGATACTAGCGGGATCTCCTACGAGCAGTACTTC.

This chain uses TRBV28 with TRBJ2-3; 7 bases agree with TRBD1. The CDR3 length is 18 residues. V lost 2 bases, J lost 5 bases, and 16 bases stayed unmatched. The V gene's germline CDR1 is MDHEN and CDR2 SYDVKM. CDR3 nucleotides: TGTGCCAGCAGTTTACTCCTAGGGACAGCTTACAAACTAGATACGCAGTATTTT. This sequence encodes CASSLLLGTAYKLDTQYF.

The rearrangement uses TRBV6-5 and TRBJ1-2; maybe TRBD1 (5 bases). Per germline, CDR1 MNHEY and CDR2 SVGAGI. The CDR3 runs to 15 residues. Trimming stripped 0 bases from V and 4 bases from J, with 12 bases between. The CDR3 reads CASSYSAGNLYGYTF. CDR3 bases: TGTGCCAGCAGTTACTCGGCAGGGAACCTCTATGGCTACACCTTC.

The chain couples TRBV10-1 to TRBJ2-2, with D possibly TRBD2 on 5 matching bases. With 3 bases removed from V and 5 bases from J, the gap between germline ends came to 7 bases. Germline CDR1 and CDR2: WNHNN and SYGVQD (reference sequence). The CDR3 has 13 amino acids. CDR3 nucleotides: TGCGCCAGCAGTGACTGGGAGACCGGGGAGCTGTTTTTT. Translating it yields CASSDWETGELFF.

In its sample, this clone was seen a few times. The V call is TRBV9, the J call TRBJ2-2; a weak D match, TRBD1 (6 bases). The CDR3 is 16 residues long. Germline V gives CDR1 SGDLS, CDR2 YYNGEE. Trimming cost V 3 bases and J 6 bases, with 18 bases left between them. DNA of the CDR3: TGTGCCAGCAGCGAACCGGACAGACGGGCCTCCGGGGAGCTGTTTTTT. Protein: CASSEPDRRASGELFF.

V gene TRBV18 combines with J gene TRBJ1-2; the match to TRBD1 covers 9 bases. The V and J ends lost 3 bases and 7 bases, in that order; junction bases with no gene match: 9. The germline gives CDR1 KGHSH, CDR2 LQKENI. The CDR3 totals 15 residues. CDR3 DNA sequence: TGTGCCAGCTCACCCCCGGAACAGGGGGCGCTTGGCTACACCTTC. This gives the protein CASSPPEQGALGYTF.

This clone has just a few counts. The V call is TRBV5-1, the J call TRBJ2-1, with 14 bases that match TRBD2. V lost 4 bases, J lost 6 bases, and 6 bases stayed unmatched. The CDR3 loop spans 16 amino acids. Per the germline V gene, CDR1 is SGHRS and CDR2 is YFSETQ. The CDR3 DNA sequence: TGCGCCAGCAGCACCGGGACTAGCGGGAGATTCAATGAGCAGTTCTTC. It is translated as CASSTGTSGRFNEQFF.